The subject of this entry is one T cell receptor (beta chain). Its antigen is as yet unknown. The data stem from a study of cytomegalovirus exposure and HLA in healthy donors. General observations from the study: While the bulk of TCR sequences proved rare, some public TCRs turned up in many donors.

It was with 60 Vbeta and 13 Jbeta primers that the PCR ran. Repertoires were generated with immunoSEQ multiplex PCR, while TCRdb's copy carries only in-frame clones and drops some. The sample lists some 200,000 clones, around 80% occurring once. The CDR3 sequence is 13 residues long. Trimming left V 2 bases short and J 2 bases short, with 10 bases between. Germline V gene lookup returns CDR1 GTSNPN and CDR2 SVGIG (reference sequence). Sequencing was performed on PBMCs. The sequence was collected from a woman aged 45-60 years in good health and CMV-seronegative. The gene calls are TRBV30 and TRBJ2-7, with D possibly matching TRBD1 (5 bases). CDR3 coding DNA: TGTGCCTGGAGTAAGGGGTCGGCCTACGAGCAGTACTTC. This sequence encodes CAWSKGSAYEQYF.